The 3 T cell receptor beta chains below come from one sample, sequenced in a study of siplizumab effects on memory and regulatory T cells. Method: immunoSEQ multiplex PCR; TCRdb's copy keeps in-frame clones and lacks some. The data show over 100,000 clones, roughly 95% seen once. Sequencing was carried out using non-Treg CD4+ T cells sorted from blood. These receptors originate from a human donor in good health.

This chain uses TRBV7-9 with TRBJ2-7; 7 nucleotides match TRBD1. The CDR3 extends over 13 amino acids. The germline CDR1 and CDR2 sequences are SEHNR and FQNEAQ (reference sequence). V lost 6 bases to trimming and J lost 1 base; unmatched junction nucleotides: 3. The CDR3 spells CASSKGQSYEQYF. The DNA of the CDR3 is TGTGCCAGCAGTAAGGGACAGTCCTACGAGCAGTACTTC.

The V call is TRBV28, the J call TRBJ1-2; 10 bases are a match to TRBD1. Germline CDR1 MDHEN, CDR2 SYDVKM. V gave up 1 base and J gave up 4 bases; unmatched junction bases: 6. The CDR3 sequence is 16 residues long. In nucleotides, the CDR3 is TGTGCCAGCAGTTTATACGGACAGGGGGTGGGCTATGGCTACACCTTC. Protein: CASSLYGQGVGYGYTF.

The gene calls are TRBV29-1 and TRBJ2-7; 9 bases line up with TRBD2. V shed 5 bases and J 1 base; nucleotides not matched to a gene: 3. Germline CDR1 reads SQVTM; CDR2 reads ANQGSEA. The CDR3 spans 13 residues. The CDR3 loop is CSVQRGASYEQYF. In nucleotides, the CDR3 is TGCAGCGTTCAGCGGGGGGCTTCCTACGAGCAGTACTTC.